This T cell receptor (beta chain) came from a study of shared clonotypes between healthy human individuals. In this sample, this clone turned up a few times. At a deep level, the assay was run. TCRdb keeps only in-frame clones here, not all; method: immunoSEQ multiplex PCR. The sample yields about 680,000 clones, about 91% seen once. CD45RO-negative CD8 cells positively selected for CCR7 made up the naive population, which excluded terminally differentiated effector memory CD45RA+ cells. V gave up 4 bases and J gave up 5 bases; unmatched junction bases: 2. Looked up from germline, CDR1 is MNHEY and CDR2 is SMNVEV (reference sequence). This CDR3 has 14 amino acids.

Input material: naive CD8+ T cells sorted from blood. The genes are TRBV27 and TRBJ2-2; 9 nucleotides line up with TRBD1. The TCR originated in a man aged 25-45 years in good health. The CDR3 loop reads CASSSGQGTGELFF. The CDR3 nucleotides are TGTGCCAGCAGTTCGGGACAGGGAACCGGGGAGCTGTTTTTT.